Listed below are T cell receptor beta chains from one sample, sequenced in a study of cytomegalovirus exposure and HLA in healthy donors. Assay: immunoSEQ multiplex PCR; the TCRdb copy retains only in-frame clones and omits some. This table has 140,000 or so clones, about two thirds appearing once. The specimen was PBMCs. These receptors were taken from a man aged 35-49 years in good health and CMV-seronegative. Both conserved end residues are part of each CDR3. D genes are given only for firm matches. Clone size is shown for a subset of rows, as once, few, many or a class of expanded clone.

v_call: TRBV7-9
d_call: .
clone_size: .
j_call: TRBJ1-3
cdr3_nt: TGTGCCAGCAGCTTAGCCCGTTCTTCCGGTGGAAACACCATATATTTT
cdr3_aa: CASSLARSSGGNTIYF

v_call: TRBV4-3
d_call: .
clone_size: .
j_call: TRBJ2-7
cdr3_nt: TGCGCCAGCAGCCTCCGCAGGGGACCCTACGAGCAGTACTTC
cdr3_aa: CASSLRRGPYEQYF

v_call: TRBV5-1
d_call: .
clone_size: .
j_call: TRBJ1-1
cdr3_nt: TGCGCCAGCAGACACCGACTGGGGGGGGACACTGAAGCTTTCTTT
cdr3_aa: CASRHRLGGDTEAFF

v_call: TRBV10-3
d_call: TRBD1
clone_size: .
j_call: TRBJ2-6
cdr3_nt: TGTGCCATCAGGGATGGGACAGGGGGTTATGGGGCCAACGTCCTGACTTTC
cdr3_aa: CAIRDGTGGYGANVLTF

v_call: TRBV5-1
d_call: .
clone_size: .
j_call: TRBJ1-2
cdr3_nt: TGCGCCAGCAGCCCAGTCGACGGGGGGCAAGGCTACACCTTC
cdr3_aa: CASSPVDGGQGYTF

v_call: TRBV28
d_call: TRBD1
clone_size: .
j_call: TRBJ1-2
cdr3_nt: TGTGCCAGCAGTTTGGCTCGACAGGGGGCGCGGGGCTACACCTTC
cdr3_aa: CASSLARQGARGYTF

v_call: TRBV2
d_call: .
clone_size: .
j_call: TRBJ1-2
cdr3_nt: TGTGCCAGCAGTGACAGAACTAACTATGGCTACACCTTC
cdr3_aa: CASSDRTNYGYTF

v_call: TRBV5-1
d_call: TRBD1
clone_size: .
j_call: TRBJ1-2
cdr3_nt: TGCGCCAGCGGACTCCCTTCTGGACAGGGGGCAGGCGGCTACACCTTC
cdr3_aa: CASGLPSGQGAGGYTF

v_call: TRBV7-2
d_call: .
clone_size: .
j_call: TRBJ2-7
cdr3_nt: TGTGCCAGCAGCCTCTGGACAGACTACGAGCAGTACTTC
cdr3_aa: CASSLWTDYEQYF

v_call: TRBV10-3
d_call: .
clone_size: once
j_call: TRBJ2-3
cdr3_nt: TGTGCCATCAGTGAGTCCGCGACAGTCAAAGGCACAGATACGCAGTATTTT
cdr3_aa: CAISESATVKGTDTQYF

v_call: TRBV7-6
d_call: TRBD2
clone_size: .
j_call: TRBJ2-1
cdr3_nt: TGTGCCAGCAGCTTAGAGTCTAGCGGGTTGGCACGGGGGCAGTTCTTC
cdr3_aa: CASSLESSGLARGQFF

v_call: TRBV5-7
d_call: TRBD2
clone_size: .
j_call: TRBJ2-7
cdr3_nt: TGTGCCAGCAGATCGACTAGCGGCCGTCCCACGGGCGAGCAGTACTTC
cdr3_aa: CASRSTSGRPTGEQYF

v_call: TRBV9
d_call: TRBD1
clone_size: once
j_call: TRBJ2-2
cdr3_nt: TGTGCCAGCAGCGTCTCCGGGACAGGGGTGAACACCGGGGAGCTGTTTTTT
cdr3_aa: CASSVSGTGVNTGELFF

v_call: TRBV9
d_call: TRBD1
clone_size: .
j_call: TRBJ1-2
cdr3_nt: TGTGCCAGCAGCGTAGGACAGGGGGTGGGAGACACCTTC
cdr3_aa: CASSVGQGVGDTF

v_call: TRBV27
d_call: TRBD1
clone_size: .
j_call: TRBJ1-1
cdr3_nt: TGTGCCAGCAGTTGGGGACAGGGGGATGTGACTTTCTTT
cdr3_aa: CASSWGQGDVTFF

v_call: TRBV19
d_call: TRBD2
clone_size: .
j_call: TRBJ2-7
cdr3_nt: TGTGCCAGTAGTATAGGGGGGGGAAACCCCTACGAGCAGTACTTC
cdr3_aa: CASSIGGGNPYEQYF

v_call: TRBV5-1
d_call: TRBD1
clone_size: .
j_call: TRBJ1-2
cdr3_nt: TGCGCCAGCAGCGGGGGACAGATAAACTATGGCTACACCTTC
cdr3_aa: CASSGGQINYGYTF

v_call: TRBV11-2
d_call: TRBD1
clone_size: .
j_call: TRBJ2-7
cdr3_nt: TGTGCCAGCAGCACGGGACAGCTATCCTACGAGCAGTACTTC
cdr3_aa: CASSTGQLSYEQYF

v_call: TRBV11-3
d_call: TRBD1
clone_size: .
j_call: TRBJ2-5
cdr3_nt: TGTGCCAGCAGCGCAAGCTCCGGGACAGGGTGGGAGACCCAGTACTTC
cdr3_aa: CASSASSGTGWETQYF

v_call: TRBV7-9
d_call: .
clone_size: .
j_call: TRBJ1-5
cdr3_nt: TGTGCCAGCAGCTTAGCGACAGGTTATAGCAATCAGCCCCAGCATTTT
cdr3_aa: CASSLATGYSNQPQHF

v_call: TRBV7-6
d_call: TRBD2
clone_size: .
j_call: TRBJ2-7
cdr3_nt: TGTGCCAGCAGCTCCTTGGGCGGGAGAACCTACGAGCAGTACTTC
cdr3_aa: CASSSLGGRTYEQYF

v_call: TRBV28
d_call: TRBD2
clone_size: once
j_call: TRBJ2-7
cdr3_nt: TGTGCCAGCAGCCCCGGGACTATCGAGCAGTACTTC
cdr3_aa: CASSPGTIEQYF